These 21 T cell receptor beta chains came from one sample sequenced in a study of cytomegalovirus exposure and HLA in healthy donors. Primers included in the PCR were 60 Vbeta and 13 Jbeta primers. Sequenced by immunoSEQ multiplex PCR; TCRdb stores in-frame clones only, minus some. The table includes 85,000 to 130,000 clones, roughly 88% detected once. What was sequenced was PBMCs. The receptors come from a woman between 18 and 29 years old in good health and CMV-seronegative.

This clone has only one observation. The CDR3, as DNA: TGTGCCAGCAGTGAAAGGAGCCCGACGGCTTCCTACGAGCAGTACTTC. It encodes CASSERSPTASYEQYF. This chain connects TRBV2 to TRBJ2-7, with D hard to call. Trimming took 2 bases from V and 1 from J, leaving 15 bases between them. This CDR3 has 16 amino acids. CDR1 is SNHLY, CDR2 FYNNEI, per germline. The variable domain in full, completed from reference TRBV2 and TRBJ2-7, reads EPEVTQTPSHQVTQMGQEVILRCVPISNHLYFYWYRQILGQKVEFLVSFYNNEISEKSEIFDDQFSVERPDGSNFTLKIRSTKLEDSAMYFCASSERSPTASYEQYFGPGTRLTVT.

V usage is TRBV9 and J usage is TRBJ2-2; 7 bases line up with TRBD2. V lost 5 bases and J lost 3; bases outside the gene matches: 7. Per the germline V gene, CDR1 is SGDLS and CDR2 is YYNGEE. The CDR3 is 15 amino acids. This CDR3 reads CASSGAGRYTGELFF. In DNA form, the CDR3 reads TGTGCCAGCAGTGGAGCGGGGAGATACACCGGGGAGCTGTTTTTT.

This clone was counted a few times. The chain employs TRBV6-4 and TRBJ2-6; D gene uncertain. This CDR3 contains 15 residues. Germline values: CDR1 MRHNA, CDR2 SNTAGT. The V and J ends lost 6 bases and 3 bases respectively, with 12 bases between them. This chain's CDR3 is CASSPESNGANVLTF. The CDR3 DNA reads as TGTGCCAGCAGCCCCGAGTCTAATGGGGCCAACGTCCTGACTTTC.

The genes are TRBV10-2 and TRBJ2-3; 7 bases map to TRBD2. CDR1 is WSHSY, CDR2 SAAADI, per germline. The CDR3 contains 15 residues. The ends lost 3 bases at V and 1 base at J; junction bases unmatched: 4. DNA for the CDR3: TGCGCCAGCAGTGATCGCGGGAGCGGCACAGATACGCAGTATTTT. Its protein product is CASSDRGSGTDTQYF.

The V call is TRBV28, the J call TRBJ2-7; D call uncertain. V was cut by 5 bases and J by 2 bases, with 10 bases left in between. CDR1 and CDR2 from the germline V gene are MDHEN and SYDVKM. CDR3 length: 13 residues. The CDR3 loop is CASSLVKPYEQYF. In DNA form, the CDR3 reads TGTGCCAGCAGTCTGGTTAAGCCCTACGAGCAGTACTTC. Full variable domain (missing parts from reference TRBV28 and TRBJ2-7): DVKVTQSSRYLVKRTGEKVFLECVQDMDHENMFWYRQDPGLGLRLIYFSYDVKMKEKGDIPEGYSVSREKKERFSLILESASTNQTSMYLCASSLVKPYEQYFGPGTRLTVT.

The chain uses TRBV19 and TRBJ1-1, with D maybe TRBD1 (5 bases). In germline, CDR1 is LNHDA, CDR2 SQIVND (reference sequence). The CDR3 loop spans 14 amino acids. Trimming removed 5 bases from V and 0 bases from J, with 10 bases in between. The CDR3 reads CASSQGDMNTEAFF. CDR3 bases: TGTGCCAGTAGTCAAGGGGATATGAACACTGAAGCTTTCTTT.

This chain joins TRBV5-6 and TRBJ2-1, with 14 bases matching TRBD2. Germline CDR1 and CDR2: SGHDT and YYEEEE. V trimming: 4 bases; J trimming: 6 bases; junction bases outside the gene matches: 6. The CDR3 extends over 16 amino acids. The chain's CDR3 is CASSDTGLAGGNEQFF. CDR3 nucleotides: TGTGCCAGCAGCGATACTGGACTAGCGGGAGGCAATGAGCAGTTCTTC.

The chain carries TRBV14 and TRBJ2-5; 8 bases map to TRBD2. J gave up 4 bases and V 4 bases, and 8 bases lay outside the gene matches. The CDR3 extends over 15 amino acids. Germline-derived CDR1 and CDR2 are SGHDN and FVKESK. The CDR3 loop reads CASSLMRGVRETQYF. CDR3 nucleotide sequence: TGTGCCAGCAGCCTAATGCGGGGGGTACGAGAGACCCAGTACTTC.

The genes are TRBV6-1 and TRBJ2-3, with 9 bases lining up with TRBD2. The CDR3 has 15 residues. The V and J ends lost 3 bases and 4 bases, in that order; junction bases with no gene match: 5. Germline V gene lookup returns CDR1 MNHNS and CDR2 SASEGT. Written as DNA, the CDR3 is TGTGCCAGCAGTGAGAGCGGGGGGCCCCCAGATACGCAGTATTTT. This encodes CASSESGGPPDTQYF.

About this clone itself: This same CDR3 is encoded by further DNA sequences in the sample. J is TRBJ2-7 and V is TRBV5-1; 7 bases align to TRBD2. The V gene's germline CDR1 is SGHRS and CDR2 YFSETQ. With 1 base clipped from V and 0 bases from J, the junction kept 4 bases outside the gene matches. This CDR3 spans 15 amino acids. CDR3 residues: CASSLLAESSYEQYF. In DNA, the CDR3 is TGCGCCAGCAGCTTGCTAGCGGAGAGCTCCTACGAGCAGTACTTC.

The chain uses TRBV11-1 and TRBJ2-5, with TRBD2 matching over 7 bases. Looked up from germline, CDR1 is SGHAT and CDR2 is FQDESV (reference sequence). The V segment lost 4 bases and the J segment 2 bases; nucleotides outside the gene matches: 7. The CDR3 length is 15 residues. CDR3 protein: CASSSTGGDQETQYF. In nucleotides, the CDR3 is TGTGCCAGCAGCTCCACGGGGGGAGATCAAGAGACCCAGTACTTC. The variable domain in full, with the rest retrieved from reference TRBV11-1 and TRBJ2-5, is EAEVAQSPRYKITEKSQAVAFWCDPISGHATLYWYRQILGQGPELLVQFQDESVVDDSQLPKDRFSAERLKGVDSTLKIQPAELGDSAMYLCASSSTGGDQETQYFGPGTRLLVL.

V is TRBV4-1 and J is TRBJ2-7, with D perhaps TRBD2 (5 bases). This CDR3 region has 15 residues. The ends were cut back, 6 bases at V and 1 base at J, with 16 bases in the middle. Per germline, CDR1 MGHRA and CDR2 YSYEKL. CDR3 DNA: TGCGCCAGCAGTCGAGATCCGGGATTGTCCTACGAGCAGTACTTC. It specifies CASSRDPGLSYEQYF.

This clone showed up just once. The J gene is TRBJ2-1, the V gene TRBV7-2; the D gene is possibly TRBD2 (5 bases). Germline V gene sequence: CDR1 SGHTA, CDR2 FQGNSA. The V end lost 9 bases, the J end lost 7 bases, and 19 bases lay between the germline ends. CDR3 length equals 14 residues. The CDR3 sequence: CASDRELVTNEQFF. DNA for the CDR3: TGTGCCAGTGACCGGGAACTAGTAACGAATGAGCAGTTCTTC.

This chain uses TRBV11-3 with TRBJ2-3; no clear D gene. The V gene's germline CDR1 is SGHNT and CDR2 YENEEA. Trimming cost V 1 base and J 2 bases, with 4 bases left between them. The CDR3 contains 13 residues. The CDR3 spells CASSLGPTDTQYF. The CDR3 DNA reads TGTGCCAGCAGCTTAGGGCCCACAGATACGCAGTATTTT.

The chain has TRBV7-2 and TRBJ1-2; no clear D. The CDR3 is 14 amino acids. CDR1 and CDR2 (germline): SGHTA, FQGNSA. V lost 1 base and J 8 bases, leaving 14 bases between the germline ends. In nucleotides, the CDR3 is TGTGCCAGCAGCTTAGTCCTGACAAGTCGGGGCTACACCTTC. As protein: CASSLVLTSRGYTF.

This chain connects TRBV9 to TRBJ2-1; D may be TRBD1 (5 bases). Deletions cut 1 base from V and 0 bases from J, with 14 bases between. Germline CDR1 reads SGDLS; CDR2 reads YYNGEE. The CDR3 is 17 amino acids. DNA of the CDR3: TGTGCCAGCAGCGTATGGGCAGGGAAGGGCTCCTACAATGAGCAGTTCTTC. It is translated as CASSVWAGKGSYNEQFF.

V usage is TRBV2 and J usage is TRBJ2-1, with D possibly matching TRBD1 (5 bases). Trimming took off 4 bases at V and 3 bases at J, with 13 bases between the two ends. The CDR3 is 15 residues long. CDR1 is SNHLY and CDR2 is FYNNEI in the germline V gene. The CDR3 sequence is CASSGDGADYNEQFF. For the CDR3, the DNA is TGTGCCAGCAGTGGGGATGGGGCCGACTACAATGAGCAGTTCTTC.

V is TRBV19 and J is TRBJ2-1; 14 bases align to TRBD2. J was trimmed by 11 bases and V by 4 bases; bases with no gene match: 10. The CDR3 runs to 16 residues. Germline CDR1 LNHDA, CDR2 SQIVND (reference sequence). This CDR3 is CASSTWTSGGPVQQFF. In DNA form, the CDR3 reads TGTGCCAGTAGTACCTGGACTAGCGGGGGGCCCGTCCAGCAGTTCTTC.

The chain joins TRBV28 to TRBJ2-7; 8 bases align to TRBD2. V gave up 1 base and J gave up 3 bases; unmatched junction bases: 8. This CDR3 region has 16 residues. Germline V gene sequence: CDR1 MDHEN, CDR2 SYDVKM. CDR3 region: CASSLSERGPHYEQYF. CDR3 DNA sequence: TGTGCCAGCAGTTTATCCGAGCGGGGGCCCCACTACGAGCAGTACTTC.

There are a few counts of this clone. The chain carries TRBV5-6 and TRBJ1-1; D is undetermined. Trimming left V 0 bases short and J 4 bases short, with 13 bases between. The CDR3 has 15 residues. CDR1 is SGHDT, CDR2 YYEEEE, per germline. CDR3 coding DNA: TGTGCCAGCAGCTTGGAAAAGTGGTATAGCACTGAAGCTTTCTTT. Its translation: CASSLEKWYSTEAFF.

The J gene is TRBJ1-2, the V gene TRBV29-1; possible D gene TRBD1, 6 bases. The CDR3 length is 14 residues. CDR1 and CDR2 from the germline V gene are SQVTM and ANQGSEA. V lost 0 bases and J lost 10, with 18 bases in between. This CDR3 is CSVEDRSFRGHYTF. As DNA, the CDR3 is TGCAGCGTTGAAGACCGTTCTTTCAGGGGCCACTACACCTTC.